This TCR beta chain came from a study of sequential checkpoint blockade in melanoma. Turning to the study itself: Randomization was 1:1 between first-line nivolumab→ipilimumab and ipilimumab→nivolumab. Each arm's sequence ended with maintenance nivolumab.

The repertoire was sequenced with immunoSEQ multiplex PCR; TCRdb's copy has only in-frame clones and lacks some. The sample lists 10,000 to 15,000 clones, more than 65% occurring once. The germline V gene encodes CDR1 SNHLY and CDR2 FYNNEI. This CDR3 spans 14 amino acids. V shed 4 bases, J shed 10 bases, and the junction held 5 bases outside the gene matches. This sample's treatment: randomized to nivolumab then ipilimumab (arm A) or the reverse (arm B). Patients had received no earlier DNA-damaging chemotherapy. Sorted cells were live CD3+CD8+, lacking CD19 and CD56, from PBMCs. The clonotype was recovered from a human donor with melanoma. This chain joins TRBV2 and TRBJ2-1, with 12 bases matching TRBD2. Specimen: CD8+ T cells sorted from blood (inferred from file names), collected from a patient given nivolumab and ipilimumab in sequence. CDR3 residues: CASSASGGAGEQFF. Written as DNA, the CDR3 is TGTGCCAGCAGTGCTAGCGGGGGGGCCGGGGAGCAGTTCTTC.